This TCR beta chain originates from a study of shared clonotypes between healthy human individuals. Findings and limits, study-wide: Only a few donors were included, so the genetic and exposure-history diversity represented was limited. When compared with the clonotypes that were shared by all four sorted-subset donors, the non-shared clonotypes turned out to have lower generation probabilities.

Comment on this clone: What it recognizes is unknown.

Naive CD8 cells lacked CD45RO, underwent positive selection for CCR7 and left out terminally differentiated effector memory CD45RA+ cells. Unmatched junction bases numbered 7, after V lost 6 bases and J lost 7 bases. Per the germline V gene, CDR1 is LNHDA and CDR2 is SQIVND (reference sequence). This CDR3 contains 15 residues. Genomic DNA per cell subset filled all wells of several immunoSEQ plates. Per the original data handling: Without quality scores, immunoSEQ junctional reads could not be filtered like full-length reads. Here immunoSEQ multiplex PCR was the method, and the copy in TCRdb shows in-frame clones only, minus some. Clone size and the V and J calls come from that table; the DNA yielded D and trimming. This sample has hundreds of thousands of clones, with approximately 97% found just once.

The clonotype was recovered from a man aged 25-45 years in good health. Sequenced input: naive CD8+ T cells sorted from blood. This chain connects TRBV19 to TRBJ1-4; 11 nucleotides align to TRBD1. The CDR3 region is CASSRRDRGFEKLFF. The CDR3, as DNA: TGTGCCAGTAGCCGCCGGGACAGGGGGTTTGAAAAACTGTTTTTT.